The T cell receptor beta chain under discussion was sequenced for a study of a mutant IDH1 vaccine in newly diagnosed glioma. About the research overall: With temozolomide cycles, or 4-6 weeks after radiotherapy alone, vaccination was started. Patients under treatment included around 60% males and about 40% females and had a mean age of approximately 43 years. Patients' prior therapy spanned radiotherapy, temozolomide, or both; most underwent both.

Trimming took 5 bases from V and 6 from J, leaving 8 bases between them. Per the germline V gene, CDR1 is LNHDA and CDR2 is SQIVND (reference sequence). The CDR3 has 13 residues. Concerning this clone itself: Its cognate antigen is unknown.

The assay was immunoSEQ multiplex PCR, and TCRdb's table has in-frame clones only and misses some. The sample contains fewer than 70,000 clones, about 90% of which appear only once. Regarding time point: week 5, during vaccination. Each vaccine dose was 300 ug of mutant IDH1 20-mer peptide, with topical imiquimod. The chain employs TRBV19 and TRBJ1-6; D perhaps matches TRBD1 (5 bases). Source: PBMCs, taken from a glioma patient whose treatment included an IDH1 peptide vaccine. The receptor comes from a middle-aged woman with glioma. The CDR3: CASSRGSNSPLHF. CDR3 coding DNA: TGTGCCAGTAGTCGGGGGAGTAATTCACCCCTCCACTTT.